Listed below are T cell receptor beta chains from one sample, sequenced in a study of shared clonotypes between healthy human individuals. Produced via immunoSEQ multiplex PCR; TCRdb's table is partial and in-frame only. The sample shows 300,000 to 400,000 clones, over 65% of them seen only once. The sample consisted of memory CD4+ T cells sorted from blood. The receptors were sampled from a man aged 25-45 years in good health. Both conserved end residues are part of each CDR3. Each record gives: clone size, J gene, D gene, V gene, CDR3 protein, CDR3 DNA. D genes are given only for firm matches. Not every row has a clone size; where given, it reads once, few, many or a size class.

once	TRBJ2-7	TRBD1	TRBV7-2	CASSSQGTGGVEQYF	TGTGCCAGCAGCTCTCAAGGGACAGGGGGCGTCGAGCAGTACTTC
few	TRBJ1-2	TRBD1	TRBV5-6	CASSLAQGANYGYTF	TGTGCCAGCAGCTTGGCCCAGGGGGCTAACTATGGCTACACCTTC
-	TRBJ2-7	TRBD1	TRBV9	CASLRGQGLGEQYF	TGTGCCAGCCTCCGGGGACAGGGGTTGGGCGAGCAGTACTTC
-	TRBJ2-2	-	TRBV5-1	CASRAGQSTNTGELFF	TGCGCCAGCAGGGCCGGACAAAGTACGAACACCGGGGAGCTGTTTTTT
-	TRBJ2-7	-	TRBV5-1	CASSFTGDPYEQYF	TGCGCCAGCAGCTTTACGGGAGACCCCTACGAGCAGTACTTC
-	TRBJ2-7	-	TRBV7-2	CASSVTRVSSYEQYF	TGTGCCAGCAGCGTGACTAGGGTCAGCTCCTACGAGCAGTACTTC
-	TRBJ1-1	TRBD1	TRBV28	CASSLAGGGGGAAFF	TGTGCCAGCAGTTTAGCGGGAGGGGGCGGAGGAGCAGCTTTCTTT
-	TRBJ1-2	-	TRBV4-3	CASSQGGNYGYTF	TGCGCCAGCAGCCAAGGGGGGAACTATGGCTACACCTTC
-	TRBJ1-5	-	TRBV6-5	CASSTGQYQPQHF	TGTGCCAGCAGTACAGGGCAATATCAGCCCCAGCATTTT
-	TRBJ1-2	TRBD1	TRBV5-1	CASSFSDRVNGYTF	TGCGCCAGCAGCTTCTCGGACAGGGTAAATGGCTACACCTTC
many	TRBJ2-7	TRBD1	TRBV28	CASSLWGTGLDEQYF	TGTGCCAGCAGCCTATGGGGGACAGGGCTGGACGAGCAGTACTTC
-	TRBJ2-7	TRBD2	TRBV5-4	CASSSAASGNLAGQYF	TGTGCCAGCAGCTCTGCTGCTAGCGGGAATCTAGCGGGGCAGTACTTC
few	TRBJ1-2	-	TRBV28	CASRFRSGYTF	TGTGCCAGCAGATTTAGGAGTGGCTACACCTTC
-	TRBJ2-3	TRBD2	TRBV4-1	CASSRDGTSGAVDTQYF	TGCGCCAGCAGCCGAGATGGGACTAGCGGGGCAGTGGATACGCAGTATTTT
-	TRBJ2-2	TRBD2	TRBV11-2	CASSLVGLAANTGELFF	TGTGCCAGCAGCTTAGTCGGACTAGCGGCGAACACCGGGGAGCTGTTTTTT
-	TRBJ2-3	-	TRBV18	CASSPRQEATQYF	TGTGCCAGCTCACCACGCCAGGAGGCTACGCAGTATTTT
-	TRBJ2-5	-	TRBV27	CASSSGQLMIETQYF	TGTGCCAGCAGTTCCGGACAACTTATGATTGAGACCCAGTACTTC
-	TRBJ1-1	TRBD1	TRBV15	CATSRAGQATEAFF	TGTGCCACCAGCAGAGCGGGACAGGCCACTGAAGCTTTCTTT
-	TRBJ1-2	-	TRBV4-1	CASSQDGRFSGGYTF	TGCGCCAGCAGCCAAGACGGACGGTTCAGTGGTGGCTACACCTTC
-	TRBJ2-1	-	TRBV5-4	CASSLFGGYNEQFF	TGTGCCAGCAGCTTATTTGGGGGGTACAATGAGCAGTTCTTC
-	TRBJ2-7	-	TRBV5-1	CASSLEVQQYEQYF	TGCGCCAGCAGCTTGGAGGTACAGCAATACGAGCAGTACTTC
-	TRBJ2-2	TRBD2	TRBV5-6	CASSSIAGVAGELFF	TGTGCCAGCAGCTCGATAGCGGGAGTGGCCGGGGAGCTGTTTTTT
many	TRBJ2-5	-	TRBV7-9	CASSDTLDGARVRGTQYF	TGTGCCAGCAGCGATACCCTGGACGGAGCAAGAGTGAGAGGAACCCAGTACTTC
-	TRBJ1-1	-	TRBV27	CASSFRRVTEAFF	TGTGCCAGCAGTTTCAGGCGGGTCACTGAAGCTTTCTTT
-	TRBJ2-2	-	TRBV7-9	CASSPQGGLFF	TGTGCCAGCAGCCCCCAGGGGGGCCTGTTTTTT
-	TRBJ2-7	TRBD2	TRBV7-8	CASSLSGTSYEQYF	TGTGCCAGCAGCTTAAGCGGGACCTCCTACGAGCAGTACTTC
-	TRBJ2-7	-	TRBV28	CASRGARNEQYF	TGTGCCAGCAGGGGGGCGAGGAACGAGCAGTACTTC
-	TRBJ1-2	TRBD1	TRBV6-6	CASSFDRDYGYTF	TGTGCCAGCAGCTTCGACAGGGACTATGGCTACACCTTC